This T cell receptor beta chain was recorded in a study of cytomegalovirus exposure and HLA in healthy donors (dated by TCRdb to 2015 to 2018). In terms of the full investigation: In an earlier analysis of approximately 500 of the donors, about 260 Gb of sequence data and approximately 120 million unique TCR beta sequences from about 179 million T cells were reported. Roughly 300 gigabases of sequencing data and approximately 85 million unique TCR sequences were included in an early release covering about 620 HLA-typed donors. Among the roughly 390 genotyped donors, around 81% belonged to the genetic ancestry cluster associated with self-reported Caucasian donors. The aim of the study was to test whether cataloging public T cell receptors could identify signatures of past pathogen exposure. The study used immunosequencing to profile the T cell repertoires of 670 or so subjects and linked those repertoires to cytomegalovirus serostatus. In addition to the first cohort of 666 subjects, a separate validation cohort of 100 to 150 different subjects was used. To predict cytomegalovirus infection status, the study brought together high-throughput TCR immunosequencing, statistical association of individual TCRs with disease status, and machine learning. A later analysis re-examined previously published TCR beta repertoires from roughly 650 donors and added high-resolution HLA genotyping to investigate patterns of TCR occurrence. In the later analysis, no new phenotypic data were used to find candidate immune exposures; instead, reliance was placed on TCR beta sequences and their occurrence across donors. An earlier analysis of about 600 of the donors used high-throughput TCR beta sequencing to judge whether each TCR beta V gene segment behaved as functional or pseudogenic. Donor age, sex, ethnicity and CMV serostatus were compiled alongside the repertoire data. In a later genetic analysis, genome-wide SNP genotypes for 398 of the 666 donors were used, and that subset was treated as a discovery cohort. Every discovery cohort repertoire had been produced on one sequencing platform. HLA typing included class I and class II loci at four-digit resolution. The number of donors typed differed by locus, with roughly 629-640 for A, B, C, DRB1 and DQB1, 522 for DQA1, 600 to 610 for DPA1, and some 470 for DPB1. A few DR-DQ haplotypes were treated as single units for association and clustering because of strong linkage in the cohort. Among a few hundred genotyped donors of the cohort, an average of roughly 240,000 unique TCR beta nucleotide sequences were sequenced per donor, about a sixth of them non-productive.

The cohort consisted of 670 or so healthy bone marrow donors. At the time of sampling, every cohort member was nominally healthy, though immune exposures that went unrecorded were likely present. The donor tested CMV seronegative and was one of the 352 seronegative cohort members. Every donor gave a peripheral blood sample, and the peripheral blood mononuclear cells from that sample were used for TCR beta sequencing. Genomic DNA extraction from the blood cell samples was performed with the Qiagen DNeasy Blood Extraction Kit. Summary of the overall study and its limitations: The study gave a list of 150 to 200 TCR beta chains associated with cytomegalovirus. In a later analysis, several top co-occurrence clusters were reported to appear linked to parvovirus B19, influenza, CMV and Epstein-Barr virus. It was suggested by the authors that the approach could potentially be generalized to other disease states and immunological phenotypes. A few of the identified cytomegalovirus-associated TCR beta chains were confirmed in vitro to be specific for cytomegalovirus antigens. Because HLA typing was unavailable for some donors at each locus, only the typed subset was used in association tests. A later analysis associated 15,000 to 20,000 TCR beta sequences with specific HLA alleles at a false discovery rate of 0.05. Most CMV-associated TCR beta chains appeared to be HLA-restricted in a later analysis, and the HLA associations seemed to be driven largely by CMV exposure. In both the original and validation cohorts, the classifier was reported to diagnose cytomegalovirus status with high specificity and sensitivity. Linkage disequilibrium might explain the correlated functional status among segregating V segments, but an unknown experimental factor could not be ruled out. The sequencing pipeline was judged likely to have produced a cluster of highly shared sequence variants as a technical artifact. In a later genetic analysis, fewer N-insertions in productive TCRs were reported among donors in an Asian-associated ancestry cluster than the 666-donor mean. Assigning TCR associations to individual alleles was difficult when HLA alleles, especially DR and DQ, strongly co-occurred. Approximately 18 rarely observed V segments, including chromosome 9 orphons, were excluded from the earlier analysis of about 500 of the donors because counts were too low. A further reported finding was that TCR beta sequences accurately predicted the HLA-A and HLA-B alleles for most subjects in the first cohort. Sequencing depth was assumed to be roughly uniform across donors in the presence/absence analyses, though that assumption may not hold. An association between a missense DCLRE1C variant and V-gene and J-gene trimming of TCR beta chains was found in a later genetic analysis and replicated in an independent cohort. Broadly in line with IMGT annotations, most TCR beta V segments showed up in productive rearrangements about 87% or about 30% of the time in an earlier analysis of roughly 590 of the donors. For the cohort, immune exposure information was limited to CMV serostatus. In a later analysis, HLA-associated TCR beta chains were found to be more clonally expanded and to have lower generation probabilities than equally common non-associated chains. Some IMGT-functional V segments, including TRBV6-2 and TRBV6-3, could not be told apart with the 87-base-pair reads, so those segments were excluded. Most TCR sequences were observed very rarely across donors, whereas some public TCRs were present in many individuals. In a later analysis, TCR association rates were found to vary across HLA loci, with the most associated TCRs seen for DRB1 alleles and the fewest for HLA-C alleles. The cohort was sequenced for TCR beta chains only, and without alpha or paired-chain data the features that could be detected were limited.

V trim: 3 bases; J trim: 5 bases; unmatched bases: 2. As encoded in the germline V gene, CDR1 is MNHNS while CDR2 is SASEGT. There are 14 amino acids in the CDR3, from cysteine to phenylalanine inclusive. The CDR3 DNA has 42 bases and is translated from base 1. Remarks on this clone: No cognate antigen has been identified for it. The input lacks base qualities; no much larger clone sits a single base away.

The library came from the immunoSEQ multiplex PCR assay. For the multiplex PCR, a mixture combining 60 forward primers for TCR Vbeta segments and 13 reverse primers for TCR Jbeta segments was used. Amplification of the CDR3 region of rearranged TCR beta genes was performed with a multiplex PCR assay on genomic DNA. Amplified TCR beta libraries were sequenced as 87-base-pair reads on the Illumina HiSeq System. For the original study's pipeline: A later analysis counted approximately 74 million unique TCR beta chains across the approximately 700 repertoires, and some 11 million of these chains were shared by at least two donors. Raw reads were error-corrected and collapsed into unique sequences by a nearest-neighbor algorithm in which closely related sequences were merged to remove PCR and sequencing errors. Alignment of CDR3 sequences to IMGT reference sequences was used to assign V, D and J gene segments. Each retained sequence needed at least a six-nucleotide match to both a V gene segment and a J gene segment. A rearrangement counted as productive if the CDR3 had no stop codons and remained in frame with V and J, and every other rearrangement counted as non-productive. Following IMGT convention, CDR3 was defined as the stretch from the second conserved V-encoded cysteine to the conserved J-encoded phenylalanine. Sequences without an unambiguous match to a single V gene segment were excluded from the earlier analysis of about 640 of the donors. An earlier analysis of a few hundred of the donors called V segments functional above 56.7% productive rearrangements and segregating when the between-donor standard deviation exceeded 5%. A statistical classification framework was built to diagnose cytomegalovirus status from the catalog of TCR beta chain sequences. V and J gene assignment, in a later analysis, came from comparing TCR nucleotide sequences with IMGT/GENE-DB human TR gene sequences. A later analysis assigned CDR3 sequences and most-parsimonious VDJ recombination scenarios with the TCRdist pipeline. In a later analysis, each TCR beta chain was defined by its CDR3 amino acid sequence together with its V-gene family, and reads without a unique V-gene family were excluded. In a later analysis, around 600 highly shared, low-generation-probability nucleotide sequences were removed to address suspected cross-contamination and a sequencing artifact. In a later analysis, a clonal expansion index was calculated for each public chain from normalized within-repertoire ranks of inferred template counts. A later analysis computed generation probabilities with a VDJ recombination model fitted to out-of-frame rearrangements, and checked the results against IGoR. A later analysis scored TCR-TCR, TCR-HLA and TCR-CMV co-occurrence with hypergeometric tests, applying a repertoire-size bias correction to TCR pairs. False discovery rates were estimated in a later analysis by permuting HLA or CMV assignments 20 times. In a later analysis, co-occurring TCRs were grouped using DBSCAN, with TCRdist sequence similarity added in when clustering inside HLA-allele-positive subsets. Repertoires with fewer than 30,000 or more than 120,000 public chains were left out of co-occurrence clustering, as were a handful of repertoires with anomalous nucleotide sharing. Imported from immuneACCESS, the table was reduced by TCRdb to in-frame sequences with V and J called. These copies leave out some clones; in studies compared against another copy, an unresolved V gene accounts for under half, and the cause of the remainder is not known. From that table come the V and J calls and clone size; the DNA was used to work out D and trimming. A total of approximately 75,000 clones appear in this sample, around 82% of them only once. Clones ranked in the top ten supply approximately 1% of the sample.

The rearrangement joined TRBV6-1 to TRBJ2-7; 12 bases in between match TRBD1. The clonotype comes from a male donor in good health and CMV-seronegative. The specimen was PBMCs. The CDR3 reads CASSDRDRGHEQYF. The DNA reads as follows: TGTGCCAGCAGTGACCGGGACAGGGGGCACGAGCAGTACTTC.